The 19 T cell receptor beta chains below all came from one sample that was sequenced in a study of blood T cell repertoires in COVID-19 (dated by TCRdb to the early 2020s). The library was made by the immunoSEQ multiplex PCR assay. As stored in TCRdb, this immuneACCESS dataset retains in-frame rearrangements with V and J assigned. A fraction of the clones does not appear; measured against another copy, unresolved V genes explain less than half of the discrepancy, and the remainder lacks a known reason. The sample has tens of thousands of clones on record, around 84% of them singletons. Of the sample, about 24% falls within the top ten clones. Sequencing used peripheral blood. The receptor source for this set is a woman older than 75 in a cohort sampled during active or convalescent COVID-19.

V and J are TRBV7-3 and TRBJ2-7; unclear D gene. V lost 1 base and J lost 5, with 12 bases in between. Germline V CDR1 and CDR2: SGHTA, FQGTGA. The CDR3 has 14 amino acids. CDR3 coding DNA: TGTGCCAGCAGCTTAAGAGGAGACCCCCACGAGCAGTACTTC. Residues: CASSLRGDPHEQYF.

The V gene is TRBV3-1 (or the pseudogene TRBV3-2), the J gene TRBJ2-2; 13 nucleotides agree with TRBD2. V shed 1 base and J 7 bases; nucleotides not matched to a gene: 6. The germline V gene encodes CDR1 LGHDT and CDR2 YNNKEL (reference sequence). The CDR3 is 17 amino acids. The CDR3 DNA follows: TGTGCCAGCAGCCAAGCCGGGACTAGCGGGACCGGCGGGGAGCTGTTTTTT. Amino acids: CASSQAGTSGTGGELFF.

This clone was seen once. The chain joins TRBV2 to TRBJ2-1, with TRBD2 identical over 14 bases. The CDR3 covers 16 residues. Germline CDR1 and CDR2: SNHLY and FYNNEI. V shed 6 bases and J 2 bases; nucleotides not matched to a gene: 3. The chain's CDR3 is CASSLTSGRAYNEQFF. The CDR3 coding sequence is TGTGCCAGCAGCCTGACTAGCGGGAGGGCCTACAATGAGCAGTTCTTC.

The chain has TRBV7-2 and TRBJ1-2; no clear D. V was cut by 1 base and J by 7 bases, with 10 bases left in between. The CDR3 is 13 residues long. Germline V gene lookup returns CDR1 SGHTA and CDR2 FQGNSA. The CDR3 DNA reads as TGTGCCAGCAGCTTAGGGACTCCTTTTGGCTACACCTTC. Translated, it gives CASSLGTPFGYTF.

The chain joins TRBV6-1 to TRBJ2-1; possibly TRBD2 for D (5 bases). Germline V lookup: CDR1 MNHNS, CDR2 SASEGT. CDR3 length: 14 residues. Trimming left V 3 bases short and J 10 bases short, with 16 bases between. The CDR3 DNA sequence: TGTGCCAGCAGTGATAATTGGCTAGCCCGAGAGCAGTTCTTC. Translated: CASSDNWLAREQFF.

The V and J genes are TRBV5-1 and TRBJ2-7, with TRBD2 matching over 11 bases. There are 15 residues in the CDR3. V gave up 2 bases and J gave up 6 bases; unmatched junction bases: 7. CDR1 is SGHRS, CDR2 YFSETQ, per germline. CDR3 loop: CASSLALAGVGEQYF. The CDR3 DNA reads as TGCGCCAGCAGCTTAGCACTAGCGGGAGTAGGCGAGCAGTACTTC. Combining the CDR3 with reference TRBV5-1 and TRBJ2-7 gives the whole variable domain KAGVTQTPRYLIKTRGQQVTLSCSPISGHRSVSWYQQTPGQGLQFLFEYFSETQRNKGNFPGRFSGRQFSNSRSEMNVSTLELGDSALYLCASSLALAGVGEQYFGPGTRLTVT.

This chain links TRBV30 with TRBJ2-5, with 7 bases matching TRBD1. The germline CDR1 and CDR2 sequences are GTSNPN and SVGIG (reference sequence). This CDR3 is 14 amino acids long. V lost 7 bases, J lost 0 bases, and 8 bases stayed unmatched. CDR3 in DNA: TGTGCCTCTTCACTACAGGGGTACCAAGAGACCCAGTACTTC. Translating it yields CASSLQGYQETQYF. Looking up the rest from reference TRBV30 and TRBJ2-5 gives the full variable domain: SQTIHQWPATLVQPVGSPLSLECTVEGTSNPNLYWYRQAAGRGLQLLFYSVGIGQISSEVPQNLSASRPQDRQFILSSKKLLLSDSGFYLCASSLQGYQETQYFGPGTRLLVL.

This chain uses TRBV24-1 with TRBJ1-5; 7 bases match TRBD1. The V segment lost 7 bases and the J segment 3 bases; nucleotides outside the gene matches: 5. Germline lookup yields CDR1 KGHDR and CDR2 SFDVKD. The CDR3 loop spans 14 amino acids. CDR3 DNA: TGTGCCACCAGAGCGACAGGGAACAATCAGCCCCAGCATTTT. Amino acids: CATRATGNNQPQHF.

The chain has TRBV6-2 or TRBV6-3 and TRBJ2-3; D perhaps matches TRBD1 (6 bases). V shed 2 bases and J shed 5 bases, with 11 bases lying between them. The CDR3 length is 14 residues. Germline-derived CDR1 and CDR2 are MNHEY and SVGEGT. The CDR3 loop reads CASSYLTGLDTQYF. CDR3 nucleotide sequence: TGTGCCAGCAGTTACCTTACAGGGTTAGATACGCAGTATTTT.

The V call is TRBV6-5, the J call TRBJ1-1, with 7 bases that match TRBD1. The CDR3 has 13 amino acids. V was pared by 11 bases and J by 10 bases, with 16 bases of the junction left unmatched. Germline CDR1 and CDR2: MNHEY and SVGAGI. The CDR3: CAAAGLKQGRAFF. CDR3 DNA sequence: TGTGCCGCAGCAGGTTTAAAACAGGGGAGAGCTTTCTTT.

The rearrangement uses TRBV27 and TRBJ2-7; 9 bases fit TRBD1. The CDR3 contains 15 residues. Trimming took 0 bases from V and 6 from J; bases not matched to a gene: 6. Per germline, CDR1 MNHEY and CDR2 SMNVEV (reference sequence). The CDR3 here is CASSLSGTGSAEQYF. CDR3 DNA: TGTGCCAGCAGTTTATCTGGGACAGGGTCCGCCGAGCAGTACTTC.

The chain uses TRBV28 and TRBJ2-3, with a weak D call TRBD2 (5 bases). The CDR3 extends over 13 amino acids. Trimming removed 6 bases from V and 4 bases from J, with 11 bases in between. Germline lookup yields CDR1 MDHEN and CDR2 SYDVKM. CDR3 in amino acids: CASSLASPDTQYF. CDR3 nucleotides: TGTGCCAGCAGCTTAGCGAGTCCAGATACGCAGTATTTT. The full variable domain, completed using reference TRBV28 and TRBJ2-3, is DVKVTQSSRYLVKRTGEKVFLECVQDMDHENMFWYRQDPGLGLRLIYFSYDVKMKEKGDIPEGYSVSREKKERFSLILESASTNQTSMYLCASSLASPDTQYFGPGTRLTVL.

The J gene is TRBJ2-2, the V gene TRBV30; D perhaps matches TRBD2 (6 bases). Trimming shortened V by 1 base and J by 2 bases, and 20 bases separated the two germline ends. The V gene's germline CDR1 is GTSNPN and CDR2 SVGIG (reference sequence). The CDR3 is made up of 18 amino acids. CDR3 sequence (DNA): TGTGCCTGGAGTGGAAGGACGACCTCGGGGGTAAACACCGGGGAGCTGTTTTTT. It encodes CAWSGRTTSGVNTGELFF.

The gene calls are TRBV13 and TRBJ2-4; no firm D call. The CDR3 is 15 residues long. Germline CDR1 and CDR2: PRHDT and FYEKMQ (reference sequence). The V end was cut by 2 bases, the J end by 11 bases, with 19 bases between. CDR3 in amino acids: CASSLRMAGLNLQYF. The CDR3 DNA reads TGTGCCAGCAGCTTACGAATGGCAGGCCTAAATCTTCAGTACTTC.

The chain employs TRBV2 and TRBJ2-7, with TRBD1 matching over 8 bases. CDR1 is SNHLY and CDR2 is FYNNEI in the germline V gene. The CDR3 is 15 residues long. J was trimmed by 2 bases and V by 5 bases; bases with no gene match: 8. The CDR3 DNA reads TGTGCCAGCAGTCCCGACAGGGGTGTTACCTACGAGCAGTACTTC. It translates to CASSPDRGVTYEQYF.

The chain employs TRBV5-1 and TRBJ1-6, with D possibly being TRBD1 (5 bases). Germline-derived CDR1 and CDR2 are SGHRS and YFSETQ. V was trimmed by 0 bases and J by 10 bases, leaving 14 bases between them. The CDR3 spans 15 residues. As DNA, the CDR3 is TGCGCCAGCAGCTTGGAACCGGGGGAGAGGTCACCCCTCCACTTT. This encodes CASSLEPGERSPLHF.

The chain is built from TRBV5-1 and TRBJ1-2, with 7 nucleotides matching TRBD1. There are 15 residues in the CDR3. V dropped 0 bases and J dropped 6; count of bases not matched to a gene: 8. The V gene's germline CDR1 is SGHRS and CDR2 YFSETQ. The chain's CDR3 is CASSLESEGADGYTF. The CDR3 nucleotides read TGCGCCAGCAGCTTGGAATCCGAGGGGGCGGATGGCTACACCTTC.

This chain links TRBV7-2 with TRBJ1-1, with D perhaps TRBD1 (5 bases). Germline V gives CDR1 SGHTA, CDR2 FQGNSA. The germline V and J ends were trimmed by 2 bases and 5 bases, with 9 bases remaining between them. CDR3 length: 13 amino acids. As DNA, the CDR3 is TGTGCCAGCAGCTTATTAAGACAGACTGAAGCTTTCTTT. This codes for CASSLLRQTEAFF.

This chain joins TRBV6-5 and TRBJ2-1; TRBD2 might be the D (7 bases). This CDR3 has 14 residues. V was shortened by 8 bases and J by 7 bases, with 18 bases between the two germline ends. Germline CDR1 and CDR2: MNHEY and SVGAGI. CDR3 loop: CASAGASGLNEQFF. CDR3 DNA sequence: TGTGCCAGCGCGGGGGCTAGCGGCTTAAATGAGCAGTTCTTC.